These 13 T cell receptor beta chains were sequenced from one sample in a study of T-cell memory formation after mild COVID-19. From the 5' RACE reads, TCRdb called clonotypes with MiXCR, one entry per CDR3 protein. In the table there are approximately 250,000 distinct CDR3 sequences, 15% to 20% of which are singletons. Sample: PBMCs or a T cell subset sorted from them (not recorded which). The source is a man in his late teens or twenties who had mild COVID-19 (a few samples of this study predate the infection). Cell type and time point are not known.

The rearrangement joins TRBV5-1 to TRBJ2-2, with 13 bases aligning to TRBD2. The CDR3 consists of 17 residues. V lost 4 bases to trimming and J lost 1 base; unmatched junction nucleotides: 4. Germline V gene sequence: CDR1 SGHRS, CDR2 YFSETQ. CDR3 sequence reads: CASSMGLAGLNTGELFF. The CDR3 nucleotides are TGCGCCAGCAGCATGGGACTAGCGGGGTTGAACACCGGGGAGCTGTTTTTT.

The rearrangement uses TRBV4-1 and TRBJ1-2, with D possibly being TRBD1 (5 bases). CDR3 length equals 15 residues. V lost 1 base to trimming and J lost 5 bases, with 14 bases between them. Germline CDR1 and CDR2: MGHRA and YSYEKL. Here the CDR3 DNA reads TGCGCCAGCAGCCAAGTCGGTCAGGGAGGATATGGCTACACCTTC. Its translation: CASSQVGQGGYGYTF.

This clonotype was found a few times. This rearrangement joins TRBV7-9 to TRBJ2-7, with D possibly being TRBD1 (6 bases). This CDR3 has 13 residues. V lost 5 bases to trimming and J lost 3 bases, with 11 bases between them. Per germline, CDR1 SEHNR and CDR2 FQNEAQ (reference sequence). DNA for the CDR3: TGTGCCAGCAGCCCGACAGGAGACTACGAGCAGTACGTC. The encoded protein is CASSPTGDYEQYV.

This clonotype was counted a single time. This rearrangement joins TRBV7-8 to TRBJ1-1; D gene uncertain. V was shortened by 7 bases and J by 1 base, with 16 bases between the two germline ends. The CDR3 covers 15 residues. Looked up from germline, CDR1 is SGHVS and CDR2 is FQNEAQ. Written as DNA, the CDR3 is TGTGCCAGCACTGGGTTTGGGGATTGGAACACTGAAGCTTTCTTT. Translating it yields CASTGFGDWNTEAFF.

This chain joins TRBV12-3 or TRBV12-4 and TRBJ1-2; a possible D gene is TRBD1 (5 bases). V was shortened by 3 bases and J by 4 bases, with 15 bases between the two germline ends. This CDR3 is 15 amino acids long. The CDR3 DNA reads TGTGCCAGCAGTTTCAGACAGCTCGGACCCTATGGCTACACCTTC. It is translated as CASSFRQLGPYGYTF.

The chain has TRBV4-3 and TRBJ2-7; 7 bases are shared with TRBD2. Germline CDR1 is LGHNA and CDR2 is YSLEER. The CDR3 totals 15 residues. Unmatched junction bases numbered 6, after V lost 0 bases and J lost 4 bases. CDR3 coding DNA: TGCGCCAGCAGCCAAGATGTAGGCGGGGGTTACGAGCAGTACTTC. This codes for CASSQDVGGGYEQYF.

V and J are TRBV7-2 and TRBJ1-1, with unresolved D. Trimming removed 3 bases from V and 4 bases from J, with 6 bases in between. This CDR3 contains 12 residues. CDR1 and CDR2 (germline): SGHTA, FQGNSA. CDR3: CASSFFATEAFF. In nucleotides, the CDR3 is TGTGCCAGCAGCTTTTTTGCCACTGAAGCTTTCTTT.

This clonotype appeared a few times. The CDR3 bases are TGTGCCAGCAGTTCCCAGGGTAGTGGCAATGAGCAGTTCTTC. Its protein is CASSSQGSGNEQFF. The chain employs TRBV28 and TRBJ2-1; TRBD1 might be the D (5 bases). The V gene lost 4 bases and the J gene lost 6 bases, with 13 bases spanning the gap. The CDR3 consists of 14 residues. Per the germline V gene, CDR1 is MDHEN and CDR2 is SYDVKM.

V is TRBV7-2 and J is TRBJ1-1; 8 nucleotides match TRBD1. Germline CDR1 SGHTA, CDR2 FQGNSA. J lost 1 base, V lost 5 bases, and 6 bases had no gene match. The CDR3 covers 15 residues. Here the CDR3 DNA reads TGTGCCAGCAGCCTCCGGACAGGGCCGAACACTGAAGCTTTCTTT. It codes for CASSLRTGPNTEAFF.

This clonotype turned up a few times. The chain is built from TRBV25-1 and TRBJ1-1, with 7 bases matching TRBD1. CDR3 size: 15 residues. CDR1 MGHDK and CDR2 SYGVNS come from the germline V gene. The V gene end was trimmed by 0 bases and the J gene end by 7 bases; junction bases not matched to a gene: 8. Here the CDR3 reads CASSEYGGQAREAFF. The CDR3, as DNA: TGTGCCAGCAGTGAATATGGAGGACAGGCGCGTGAAGCTTTCTTT.

This clonotype has just a few counts. This chain links TRBV4-2 with TRBJ2-7; 10 nucleotides agree with TRBD2. This CDR3 is built from 17 residues. Trimming cost V 1 base and J 1 base; bases outside gene matches: 7. The germline V gene has CDR1 LGHNA and CDR2 YNFKEQ. The CDR3 DNA sequence: TGTGCCAGCAGCCAAGGCCCACTAGCGGGGCGGTCCTACGAGCAGTACTTC. This codes for CASSQGPLAGRSYEQYF.

There are a few counts of this clonotype. The chain uses TRBV29-1 and TRBJ1-1, with a possible D match to TRBD1 (5 bases). The CDR3 is 15 residues long. CDR1 and CDR2 from the germline V gene are SQVTM and ANQGSEA. V dropped 3 bases and J dropped 0 bases, with 14 bases sitting between them. The CDR3 sequence is CSVDLPGKMNTEAFF. The CDR3 DNA sequence: TGCAGCGTTGATTTGCCAGGGAAGATGAACACTGAAGCTTTCTTT.

This clonotype was recorded a few times. The chain carries TRBV4-2 and TRBJ2-3; D ambiguous. Germline V lookup: CDR1 LGHNA, CDR2 YNFKEQ. The CDR3 length is 14 residues. Trimming removed 4 bases from V and 8 bases from J, with 16 bases in between. CDR3 nucleotides: TGTGCCAGCAGCCGGCCAAGTGACTGGATTACGCAGTATTTT. It encodes CASSRPSDWITQYF.